This TCR beta chain was captured by sequencing in a study of beta chain features in type 1 diabetes. CDR3 size: 14 residues. Per the germline V gene, CDR1 is SQVTM and CDR2 is ANQGSEA. V was trimmed by 2 bases and J by 5 bases, leaving 14 bases between them. Of the isolated RNA, all was reverse transcribed, and so the sequenced material was expressed TCRB transcripts. Produced via immunoSEQ multiplex PCR; TCRdb's table is partial and in-frame only. The sample includes 150,000 or so clones, 7.5% to 10% of them seen just once. The sequenced material came from central memory CD4+ T cells from blood. The chain joins TRBV29-1 to TRBJ2-3; possibly TRBD2 for D (5 bases). The receptor comes from a woman under 30 in good health. DNA of the CDR3: TGCAGCGTTGAAAAATATCGGACTGGAGATACGCAGTATTTT. Its translation is CSVEKYRTGDTQYF.